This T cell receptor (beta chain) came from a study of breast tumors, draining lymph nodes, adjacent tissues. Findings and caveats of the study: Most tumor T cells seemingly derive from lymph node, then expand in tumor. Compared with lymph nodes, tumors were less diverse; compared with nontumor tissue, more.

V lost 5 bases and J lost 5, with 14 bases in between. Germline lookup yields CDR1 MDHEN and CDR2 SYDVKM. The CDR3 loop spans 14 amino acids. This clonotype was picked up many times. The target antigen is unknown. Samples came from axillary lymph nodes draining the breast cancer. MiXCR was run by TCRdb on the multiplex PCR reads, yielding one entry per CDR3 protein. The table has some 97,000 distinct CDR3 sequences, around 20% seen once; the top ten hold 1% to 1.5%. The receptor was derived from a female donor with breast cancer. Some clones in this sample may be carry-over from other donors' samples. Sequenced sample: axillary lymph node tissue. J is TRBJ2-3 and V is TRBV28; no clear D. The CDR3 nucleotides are TGTGCCAGCAGTCGTACGGGCTCCGGAGATACGCAGTATTTT. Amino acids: CASSRTGSGDTQYF.